These T cell receptor beta chains were read from a single sample in a study of cytomegalovirus exposure and HLA in healthy donors. Clones were read by immunoSEQ multiplex PCR, and TCRdb kept only the in-frame ones, dropping some. The repertoire holds roughly 65,000 clones, with 85% to 95% as singletons. Sequencing was carried out using PBMCs. All receptors come from a man aged 18 to 30 in good health and CMV-seropositive. Each CDR3 is given with its conserved first and last residue.

V gene: TRBV10-1; CDR3 protein: CASRNSGMCNEQFF
V gene: TRBV4-2; CDR3 protein: CASSQETGWDTGELFF
V gene: TRBV6-6; CDR3 protein: CASSYLGGAETQYF
V gene: TRBV19; CDR3 protein: CASTPGGGSDYGYTF
V gene: TRBV11-3; CDR3 protein: CASSLGDQRTGIYEQYF
V gene: TRBV27; CDR3 protein: CASSLVGQAYEQYF
V gene: TRBV10-3; CDR3 protein: CAILADYEQYF
V gene: TRBV5-1; CDR3 protein: CASSLAKLAGLETQYF
V gene: TRBV7-8; CDR3 protein: CASRNIIRGAGELFF
V gene: TRBV29-1; CDR3 protein: CSVEGLWESTYEQYF
V gene: TRBV6-5; CDR3 protein: CASSSDRGRETQYF
V gene: TRBV7-2; CDR3 protein: CASSSTLGSEKLFF
V gene: TRBV18; CDR3 protein: CASSRQVANEKLFF
V gene: TRBV28; CDR3 protein: CASSSWRKEYQETQYF
V gene: TRBV18; CDR3 protein: CASSPTGASYEQYF
V gene: TRBV9; CDR3 protein: CASSASSGGKETQYF
V gene: TRBV27; CDR3 protein: CASSFRGGRSSYEQYF
V gene: TRBV4-2; CDR3 protein: CASSQRGRGQGSKNTGELFF
V gene: TRBV28; CDR3 protein: CASSGTGGNEQFF
V gene: TRBV11-2; CDR3 protein: CASSLPTGPSGANVLTF
V gene: TRBV5-1; CDR3 protein: CASRGSGTDTQYF
V gene: TRBV4-1; CDR3 protein: CASSQARTGNQPQHF
V gene: TRBV27; CDR3 protein: CASSLSRDRGRLEQYF
V gene: TRBV7-8; CDR3 protein: CASSWWTSGGADQETQYF
V gene: TRBV5-4; CDR3 protein: CASSLGGEETQYF
V gene: TRBV7-2; CDR3 protein: CASTPGLTTYEQYF
V gene: TRBV27; CDR3 protein: CASSLLQGYGYEQYF
V gene: TRBV19; CDR3 protein: CASSIEDRAQPQHF
V gene: TRBV29-1; CDR3 protein: CSVDAGQQYF
V gene: TRBV2; CDR3 protein: CASSNLGQGQPQHF
V gene: TRBV4-1; CDR3 protein: CASSQKLQGSYGYTF
V gene: TRBV4-1; CDR3 protein: CASSQEGTGAYEQYF
V gene: TRBV11-2; CDR3 protein: CASSFRDGYEQYF
V gene: TRBV7-2; CDR3 protein: CASSLGQMNTEAFF
V gene: TRBV4-1; CDR3 protein: CASSQGEISGYHGYTF
V gene: TRBV2; CDR3 protein: CASSPDYGYTF
V gene: TRBV29-1; CDR3 protein: CSVEIPGSYEQYF
V gene: TRBV6-1; CDR3 protein: CASRTPGQGYGYTF
V gene: TRBV7-8; CDR3 protein: CASSLDVGSNQPQHF
V gene: TRBV7-3; CDR3 protein: CASSLAGTGANVLTF
V gene: TRBV7-2; CDR3 protein: CASSLGGANEKLFF